Below are 32 T cell receptor beta chains sequenced from a single sample in a study of cytomegalovirus exposure and HLA in healthy donors. The PCR made use of 60 Vbeta and 13 Jbeta primers. Sequencing was performed with immunoSEQ multiplex PCR; in TCRdb, only in-frame clones are kept and a portion is missing. The repertoire holds 100,000 to 120,000 clones, with about three quarters as singletons. The sequencing sample was made of PBMCs. The receptor set was obtained from a young woman in good health and CMV-seronegative.

This clone was counted between two and nine times. The V call is TRBV19, the J call TRBJ1-1; tentatively, D is TRBD1 (5 bases). V dropped 7 bases and J dropped 2 bases, with 14 bases sitting between them. This CDR3 is 14 amino acids long. The V gene's germline CDR1 is LNHDA and CDR2 SQIVND (reference sequence). Written as DNA, the CDR3 is TGTGCCAGTATAGGCGATACAGGAAACACTGAAGCTTTCTTT. Translated, it gives CASIGDTGNTEAFF.

The chain has TRBV5-6 and TRBJ2-7; no reliable D call. Germline CDR1 reads SGHDT; CDR2 reads YYEEEE. The germline V and J ends were trimmed by 1 base and 1 base, with 24 bases remaining between them. The CDR3 is made up of 19 amino acids. In DNA form, the CDR3 reads TGTGCCAGCAGCTTGCGCTACCATCCTGGCAGAGGTGAATCCTACGAGCAGTACTTC. This sequence encodes CASSLRYHPGRGESYEQYF.

The CDR3 nucleotides read TGTGCCAGCAGCGCAACAGGGTCCTATGGCTACACCTTC. It codes for CASSATGSYGYTF. The chain uses TRBV9 and TRBJ1-2; D perhaps matches TRBD1 (6 bases). The CDR3 sequence is 13 residues long. Germline assignment: CDR1 SGDLS and CDR2 YYNGEE. The V end lost 3 bases, the J end lost 4 bases, and 10 bases lay between the germline ends.

This chain joins TRBV4-3 and TRBJ2-7; 9 bases match TRBD1. The CDR3 covers 19 residues. Germline trimming cut 0 bases from V and 4 bases from J; bases unmatched to any gene: 16. CDR1 is LGHNA and CDR2 is YSLEER in the germline V gene. CDR3 residues: CASSQDLHTTETGGYEQYF. The CDR3 coding sequence is TGCGCCAGCAGCCAAGATCTCCACACAACGGAGACAGGGGGTTACGAGCAGTACTTC.

The V and J genes are TRBV4-1 and TRBJ2-1; the D gene is possibly TRBD2 (6 bases). This CDR3 region has 17 residues. Trimming took 0 bases from V and 7 from J, leaving 19 bases between them. The germline gives CDR1 MGHRA, CDR2 YSYEKL. CDR3 loop: CASSQEGGTGQSNEQFF. CDR3 sequence (DNA): TGCGCCAGCAGCCAAGAAGGAGGGACCGGGCAGTCAAATGAGCAGTTCTTC.

This sequence joins TRBV27 and TRBJ2-7, with TRBD2 matching over 8 bases. Germline V gene data show CDR1 as MNHEY and CDR2 as SMNVEV (reference sequence). CDR3 size: 14 residues. Trimming removed 2 bases from V and 7 bases from J; junction bases left unmatched: 7. In DNA form, the CDR3 reads TGTGCCAGCAGTTTAGCGGGGGGCCGGGGAGAGCAGTACTTC. As protein: CASSLAGGRGEQYF.

The chain has TRBV6-1 and TRBJ2-2; perhaps TRBD1 as D (5 bases). Germline lookup yields CDR1 MNHNS and CDR2 SASEGT. The CDR3 runs to 13 residues. The V end was cut by 6 bases, the J end by 6 bases, with 11 bases between. The CDR3 loop reads CASRGREAGELFF. The CDR3 bases are TGTGCCAGCAGGGGCAGGGAAGCCGGGGAGCTGTTTTTT.

In its sample, this clone was seen a few times. V is TRBV6-6 and J is TRBJ1-2; 7 positions match TRBD1. CDR1 is MNHNY, CDR2 SVGAGI, per germline (reference sequence). J lost 2 bases, V lost 6 bases, and 3 bases had no gene match. This CDR3 contains 13 residues. The CDR3 spells CASRQGQNYGYTF. In DNA, the CDR3 is TGTGCCAGCAGGCAGGGACAGAACTATGGCTACACCTTC.

V usage is TRBV6-1 and J usage is TRBJ1-1; unclear D gene. CDR3 length: 15 residues. The ends were cut back, 4 bases at V and 0 bases at J, with 12 bases in the middle. Per germline, CDR1 MNHNS and CDR2 SASEGT. The CDR3 spells CASSATSQVNTEAFF. CDR3 sequence (DNA): TGTGCCAGCAGTGCCACGAGCCAGGTGAACACTGAAGCTTTCTTT.

V usage is TRBV2 and J usage is TRBJ1-3, with TRBD1 as a possible D gene (5 bases). Trimming stripped 6 bases from V and 8 bases from J, with 14 bases between. The CDR3 is made up of 13 amino acids. Germline assignment: CDR1 SNHLY and CDR2 FYNNEI. As DNA, the CDR3 is TGTGCCAGCAGCTTAGACAGATTTGACACCATATATTTT. It specifies CASSLDRFDTIYF.

This clone was picked up one time. The V and J genes are TRBV25-1 and TRBJ1-1; possible D gene TRBD1, 5 bases. The germline V gene has CDR1 MGHDK and CDR2 SYGVNS. Trimming removed 4 bases from V and 0 bases from J, with 12 bases in between. The CDR3 is made up of 15 amino acids. DNA of the CDR3: TGTGCCAGCAGTGTGACAGCGACCATGAACACTGAAGCTTTCTTT. It specifies CASSVTATMNTEAFF.

This clone has more than one count but fewer than ten. The chain has TRBV19 and TRBJ1-5; D remains unclear. V lost 5 bases and J 3 bases, leaving 14 bases between the germline ends. The CDR3 sequence is 15 residues long. Germline CDR1 LNHDA, CDR2 SQIVND (reference sequence). The CDR3 sequence is CASSQISVLNQPQHF. The CDR3 nucleotides read TGTGCCAGTAGTCAAATCAGTGTCCTCAATCAGCCCCAGCATTTT.

V and J are TRBV30 and TRBJ2-5; weak D call: TRBD1 (6 bases). Germline V CDR1 and CDR2: GTSNPN, SVGIG (reference sequence). CDR3 length equals 12 residues. V lost 8 bases and J lost 5, with 15 bases in between. The CDR3: CAHGRGKETQYF. CDR3 sequence (DNA): TGTGCCCATGGTAGGGGGAAGGAGACCCAGTACTTC. The full variable domain, its missing parts supplied by reference TRBV30 and TRBJ2-5, is SQTIHQWPATLVQPVGSPLSLECTVEGTSNPNLYWYRQAAGRGLQLLFYSVGIGQISSEVPQNLSASRPQDRQFILSSKKLLLSDSGFYLCAHGRGKETQYFGPGTRLLVL.

This clone showed up just a few times. The identical CDR3 is also encoded by other nucleotide sequences in the sample. The chain combines TRBV27 with TRBJ1-1, with TRBD1 as a possible D gene (5 bases). The V end lost 2 bases, the J end lost 0 bases, and 7 bases lay between the germline ends. The CDR3 spans 14 residues. CDR1 and CDR2 (germline): MNHEY, SMNVEV (reference sequence). CDR3: CASSLGGVNTEAFF. The CDR3 DNA follows: TGTGCCAGCAGTTTAGGGGGGGTGAACACTGAAGCTTTCTTT.

The chain is built from TRBV28 and TRBJ2-1; 14 positions match TRBD2. The CDR3 runs to 15 residues. The germline gives CDR1 MDHEN, CDR2 SYDVKM. V was pared by 5 bases and J by 9 bases, with 6 bases of the junction left unmatched. The CDR3 DNA follows: TGTGCCAGCAGTCTGGGACTAGCGGGAGCGTTTGAGCAGTTCTTC. This codes for CASSLGLAGAFEQFF.

This chain joins TRBV29-1 and TRBJ2-3, with 7 bases identical to TRBD2. Germline CDR1 and CDR2: SQVTM and ANQGSEA. This CDR3 contains 14 residues. J gave up 0 bases and V 5 bases, and 5 bases lay outside the gene matches. The CDR3 nucleotides are TGCAGCGTTCCAGCGGGGATTAGCACAGATACGCAGTATTTT. This encodes CSVPAGISTDTQYF.

The V call is TRBV4-2, the J call TRBJ2-1; D remains ambiguous. The germline gives CDR1 LGHNA, CDR2 YNFKEQ. This CDR3 comprises 16 residues. Trimming took 1 base from V and 5 from J, leaving 15 bases between them. Here the CDR3 DNA reads TGTGCCAGCAGCCAAGTCTTCAATATACAAAACAATGAGCAGTTCTTC. The encoded protein is CASSQVFNIQNNEQFF.

The chain combines TRBV29-1 with TRBJ1-2; maybe TRBD1 (6 bases). Trimming removed 6 bases from V and 1 base from J, with 21 bases in between. The CDR3 length is 16 residues. Per the germline V gene, CDR1 is SQVTM and CDR2 is ANQGSEA. As DNA, the CDR3 is TGCAGCGTCCCTGTGCGGGGGGCTAGCCGTAACTATGGCTACACCTTC. This sequence encodes CSVPVRGASRNYGYTF. The whole variable domain, remainder taken from reference TRBV29-1 and TRBJ1-2, is SAVISQKPSRDICQRGTSLTIQCQVDSQVTMMFWYRQQPGQSLTLIATANQGSEATYESGFVIDKFPISRPNLTFSTLTVSNMSPEDSSIYLCSVPVRGASRNYGYTFGSGTRLTVV.

This clone was counted between two and nine times. The CDR3 here is CASSLRGGGSSTDTQYF. CDR3 in DNA: TGTGCCAGCAGCTTACGGGGGGGAGGCAGTAGCACAGATACGCAGTATTTT. The rearrangement uses TRBV7-2 and TRBJ2-3; 8 nucleotides agree with TRBD2. The germline V gene encodes CDR1 SGHTA and CDR2 FQGNSA. V shed 2 bases and J 0 bases; nucleotides not matched to a gene: 7. The CDR3 is made up of 17 amino acids. Complete variable domain (other parts from reference TRBV7-2 and TRBJ2-3): GAGVSQSPSNKVTEKGKDVELRCDPISGHTALYWYRQSLGQGLEFLIYFQGNSAPDKSGLPSDRFSAERTGGSVSTLTIQRTQQEDSAVYLCASSLRGGGSSTDTQYFGPGTRLTVL.

The genes are TRBV6-1 and TRBJ2-1, with D unresolved. Trimming took off 10 bases at V and 7 bases at J, with 23 bases between the two ends. CDR1 and CDR2 from the germline V gene are MNHNS and SASEGT. This CDR3 comprises 15 residues. CDR3 in amino acids: CATLSIWLAGNEQFF. CDR3 nucleotides: TGTGCCACCCTTTCCATCTGGCTTGCCGGGAATGAGCAGTTCTTC.

This clone was counted a few times. The DNA of the CDR3 is TGTGCCAGTAGTATAAGGGGAGGGAACACTGAAGCTTTCTTT. It codes for CASSIRGGNTEAFF. This chain links TRBV19 with TRBJ1-1, with D possibly TRBD1 on 5 matching bases. The germline gives CDR1 LNHDA, CDR2 SQIVND (reference sequence). The CDR3 runs to 14 residues. V lost 2 bases, J lost 1 base, and 8 bases lay in between.

V gene TRBV6-5 combines with J gene TRBJ2-1; 9 bases align to TRBD1. The CDR3 consists of 14 residues. CDR1 and CDR2 (germline): MNHEY, SVGAGI. The V and J ends lost 4 bases and 7 bases, in that order; junction bases with no gene match: 5. CDR3 protein: CASSWDRVRNEQFF. Written as DNA, the CDR3 is TGTGCCAGCAGTTGGGACAGGGTTCGTAATGAGCAGTTCTTC.

This clone was observed a single time. The rearrangement joins TRBV5-1 to TRBJ2-2; 10 bases are a match to TRBD2. The CDR3 is made up of 16 amino acids. Germline V gene lookup returns CDR1 SGHRS and CDR2 YFSETQ. V lost 2 bases and J lost 1; bases outside the gene matches: 2. CDR3: CASSFLAGENTGELFF. DNA for the CDR3: TGCGCCAGCAGCTTCCTAGCGGGGGAGAACACCGGGGAGCTGTTTTTT.

The gene calls are TRBV2 and TRBJ2-1, with TRBD1 matching over 7 bases. Per germline, CDR1 SNHLY and CDR2 FYNNEI. V was pared by 6 bases and J by 10 bases, with 12 bases of the junction left unmatched. The CDR3 sequence is 14 residues long. The CDR3 loop is CASSRDSAFNEQFF. The CDR3 nucleotides are TGTGCCAGCAGCCGGGACAGCGCTTTCAACGAGCAGTTCTTC.

V and J are TRBV5-1 and TRBJ1-4, with D uncertain. CDR1 SGHRS and CDR2 YFSETQ come from the germline V gene. The CDR3 is 13 residues long. V was shortened by 0 bases and J by 8 bases, with 8 bases between the two germline ends. CDR3 sequence (DNA): TGCGCCAGCAGCTTGGAGCCGGGAGAAAAACTGTTTTTT. Translating gives CASSLEPGEKLFF.

The gene calls are TRBV5-6 and TRBJ2-7, with 7 bases that match TRBD1. Trimming at V came to 4 bases and at J to 0 bases, leaving 7 bases not matched to a gene. CDR3 length: 15 amino acids. Looked up from germline, CDR1 is SGHDT and CDR2 is YYEEEE. Written as DNA, the CDR3 is TGTGCCAGCAGCACGGGACAGTTGAGCTCCTACGAGCAGTACTTC. Residues: CASSTGQLSSYEQYF. The full variable domain, in which reference TRBV5-6 and TRBJ2-7 provide the parts outside the CDR3, is DAGVTQSPTHLIKTRGQQVTLRCSPKSGHDTVSWYQQALGQGPQFIFQYYEEEERQRGNFPDRFSGHQFPNYSSELNVNALLLGDSALYLCASSTGQLSSYEQYFGPGTRLTVT.

The J gene is TRBJ2-2, the V gene TRBV9, with 7 bases that match TRBD1. The trim removed 3 bases at V and 11 bases at J, leaving 7 bases unmatched. Per germline, CDR1 SGDLS and CDR2 YYNGEE. This CDR3 is 13 amino acids long. In DNA, the CDR3 is TGTGCCAGCAGCGAACACAGGGGTGGCGAGCTGTTTTTT. It translates to CASSEHRGGELFF. Based on the CDR3 plus reference TRBV9 and TRBJ2-2, the full variable domain is DSGVTQTPKHLITATGQRVTLRCSPRSGDLSVYWYQQSLDQGLQFLIQYYNGEERAKGNILERFSAQQFPDLHSELNLSSLELGDSALYFCASSEHRGGELFFGEGSRLTVL.

This chain joins TRBV25-1 and TRBJ2-2, with a tentative D call TRBD1 (6 bases). Germline lookup yields CDR1 MGHDK and CDR2 SYGVNS. The CDR3 consists of 15 residues. Trimming cost V 1 base and J 4 bases, with 10 bases left between them. The CDR3 here is CASSEWGRGTGELFF. CDR3 nucleotide sequence: TGTGCCAGCAGTGAATGGGGCAGGGGCACCGGGGAGCTGTTTTTT.

The chain has TRBV4-1 and TRBJ2-3; 9 positions agree with TRBD1. Losses at the gene ends were 3 bases for V and 3 bases for J; bases not matched to a gene: 7. CDR1 MGHRA and CDR2 YSYEKL come from the germline V gene. The CDR3 has 16 amino acids. The CDR3 nucleotides are TGCGCCAGCAGCCAGGAAGGACAGGGGATGACAGATACGCAGTATTTT. Its translation: CASSQEGQGMTDTQYF.

This clone was seen a single time. CDR3 DNA: TGCGCCAGCAGCTTGGGAGTTATGAACACTGAAGCTTTCTTT. It encodes CASSLGVMNTEAFF. This chain uses TRBV5-1 with TRBJ1-1; D not resolved. Germline-derived CDR1 and CDR2 are SGHRS and YFSETQ. Trimming took 0 bases from V and 0 from J, leaving 6 bases between them. There are 14 residues in the CDR3.

The CDR3 region has the DNA TGTGCCAGCAGCCCGACTATCGGGGGGGGAAATCAGCCCCAGCATTTT. Translation gives CASSPTIGGGNQPQHF. This chain links TRBV7-2 with TRBJ1-5; D is possibly TRBD1 (5 bases). Germline V gene data show CDR1 as SGHTA and CDR2 as FQGNSA. The CDR3 has 16 residues. Trimming took 5 bases from V and 4 from J, leaving 18 bases between them. Filled out from reference TRBV7-2 and TRBJ1-5, the complete variable domain reads GAGVSQSPSNKVTEKGKDVELRCDPISGHTALYWYRQSLGQGLEFLIYFQGNSAPDKSGLPSDRFSAERTGGSVSTLTIQRTQQEDSAVYLCASSPTIGGGNQPQHFGDGTRLSIL.

This chain uses TRBV19 with TRBJ1-2; 10 bases fit TRBD1. CDR1 and CDR2 (germline): LNHDA, SQIVND (reference sequence). V lost 10 bases, J lost 7 bases, and 9 bases stayed unmatched. The CDR3 consists of 13 residues. CDR3 bases: TGTGCCACTCGACAGGGGGCGACGCGTGGCTACACCTTC. It is translated as CATRQGATRGYTF.